The source of this T cell receptor (beta chain) is a study of CD8 T cells in Susac syndrome. This clonotype has just one count. The CDR3 is made up of 12 amino acids. From germline, CDR1 is SGHTA and CDR2 FQGTGA. V lost 5 bases to trimming and J lost 4 bases, with 8 bases between them. Roughly 0.45 to 1 ug RNA was reverse transcribed with random hexamers. TCRdb called the immunoSEQ multiplex PCR reads again in MiXCR, with one record for every CDR3 protein. The sample records about 140,000 distinct CDR3 sequences, roughly 96% being singletons. The receptor comes from a human donor with multiple sclerosis. The chain links TRBV7-3 to TRBJ1-2; D is uncertain. The sample comprised CD4+ T cells from PBMCs. The CDR3 here is CASSQDGYGYTF. The CDR3 nucleotides read TGTGCCAGCAGCCAAGACGGCTATGGCTACACCTTC.